This T cell receptor (beta chain) comes out of a study of a mutant IDH1 vaccine in newly diagnosed glioma. Study-level background: Previous care, which was radiotherapy, temozolomide, or both, most often involved both. Points from the study as a whole: A vaccine-induced immune response developed in approximately 94% of the patients. Seemingly, pseudoprogression had no relation to changes in the top peripheral T cell clonotypes.

Sequencing used immunoSEQ multiplex PCR; TCRdb keeps in-frame clones, though not all of them. The sample has under 40,000 clones; more than 65% are singletons. Time point in this sample: week 35, safety follow-up. The study gave 300 ug of mutant IDH1 20-mer peptide per vaccine dose, with topical imiquimod. Patients came in for eight vaccinations, in weeks 1, 3, 5, 7, 11, 15, 19 and 23. The CDR3 is made up of 12 amino acids. V was pared by 5 bases and J by 8 bases, with 9 bases between. CDR1 is MNHEY, CDR2 SVGAGI, per germline. In this sample, this clone turned up once. Its antigen remains unknown. The rearrangement uses TRBV6-5 and TRBJ2-2; D is uncertain. The sample in question was PBMCs, obtained from a glioma patient whose treatment included an IDH1 peptide vaccine. This sequence originates from a young man with glioma. CDR3: CASSPRFGELFF. Written as DNA, the CDR3 is TGTGCCAGCAGTCCCAGATTTGGGGAGCTGTTTTTT.